This T cell receptor (beta chain) stems from a study of neoadjuvant anti-PD-1 for oral cavity cancer. On the study more broadly: Patients without progression got a fourth dose around day 43. Whole-study results and caveats: Larger post-treatment preexisting tumor clones tracked with greater tumor shrinkage. Treg/Th17 ratio rose with pretreatment blood and fell with post-treatment tumor TCRbeta clonality.

Tumor libraries mostly used 4.5 to 5.5 ug genomic DNA, two replicates each. Using immunoSEQ multiplex PCR, the repertoire was profiled, and TCRdb retains in-frame clones only, with some absent. Among under 15,000 clones listed, around three fifths were seen once. The CDR3 covers 13 residues. V lost 4 bases to trimming and J lost 4 bases, with 10 bases between them. Germline assignment: CDR1 MNHEY and CDR2 SVGAGI. Comment on this clone: Its target is not known.

The TCR sequence derives from a person between 40 and 85 years old with oral cavity squamous cell carcinoma. The donor label of this sample is uncertain. The V call is TRBV6-5, the J call TRBJ1-2; no clear D. Sequencing used tumor tissue, obtained before nivolumab (anti-PD-1) treatment. The CDR3: CASSFQPIYGYTF. Written as DNA, the CDR3 is TGTGCCAGCAGTTTCCAGCCTATCTATGGCTACACCTTC.